This is a list of T cell receptor beta chains from one sample in a study of blood T cells in healthy people across ages. TCRdb re-called the 5' RACE reads with MiXCR, one entry per CDR3 protein. The profile shows over 600,000 distinct CDR3 sequences, around 41% of them singletons. The sample comprised blood. The receptors were gathered from a man older than 75 in good health. The CDR3 runs from the conserved cysteine through the conserved F or W. Fields, in order: CDR3 DNA, CDR3 protein, D gene, V gene, clone size, J gene. The D gene is left open where the match is weak. Expanded clones are given a class, and other clones once, few, many or no size at all.

TGCGCCAACAGCCAGGCCTCGGGACAAGGAAACGTCTACACCTTC CANSQASGQGNVYTF NA TRBV4-3 NA TRBJ1-2
TGTGCCAGCAGCCAAGCGGTGGGGGGTTGGCAGACCCAGTACTTC CASSQAVGGWQTQYF NA TRBV14 few TRBJ2-5
TGCAGTGCTAGACCCATTACAGGGTACACTGAAGCTTTCTTT CSARPITGYTEAFF NA TRBV20-1 few TRBJ1-1
TGTGCCAGCAGACTAGCGGGAGGCCCTAGCTCCTACGAGCAGTACTTC CASRLAGGPSSYEQYF TRBD2 TRBV28 NA TRBJ2-7
TGTGCCAGCAGCCAAGATAAAGCTATCGCGAACACCGGGGAGCTGTTTTTT CASSQDKAIANTGELFF NA TRBV14 NA TRBJ2-2
TGTGCCAGCAGACTTAGGACTAGCGGGGGGGGCGAGCAGTACTTC CASRLRTSGGGEQYF TRBD2 TRBV7-2 many TRBJ2-7
TGTGCCAGCACTAGCCTCTCCTACAATGAGCAGTTCTTC CASTSLSYNEQFF NA TRBV27 NA TRBJ2-1
TGTGCCAGCAGTTGGGGACTAGCGGGGCAGTACAATGAGCAGTTCTTC CASSWGLAGQYNEQFF TRBD2 TRBV27 many TRBJ2-1
TGCGCCAGCAGTCATAGCGGGATCGGCCCAGATACGCAGTATTTT CASSHSGIGPDTQYF TRBD2 TRBV10-1 few TRBJ2-3
TGTGCCAGCAGCTTGAGGGGGGGCCTTAGCACAGATACGCAGTATTTT CASSLRGGLSTDTQYF NA TRBV5-6 NA TRBJ2-3
TGTGCCAGCAGCTTTTGGGGGGCGCGAGAAGAGACCCAGTACTTC CASSFWGAREETQYF NA TRBV5-6 few TRBJ2-5
TGTGCCTGGAGTATCCCCCGGGGGCAGCCCCAGCATTTT CAWSIPRGQPQHF NA TRBV30 NA TRBJ1-5
TGTGCCAGCAGTTTAAGGACAGGGAAGCCAAATGAGCAGTTCTTC CASSLRTGKPNEQFF TRBD1 TRBV27 few TRBJ2-1
TGTGCCAGCAGGAAGCCAGGGGGCGGTGGCTACACCTTC CASRKPGGGGYTF TRBD1 TRBV12-3/TRBV12-4 NA TRBJ1-2
TGCGCCAGCAGCCCCGGGAGCTCCGGGGAGACCCAGTACTTC CASSPGSSGETQYF NA TRBV5-1 NA TRBJ2-5
TGCAGCGCCGGACAGGGCATTACCTACGAGCAGTACTTC CSAGQGITYEQYF TRBD1 TRBV29-1 few TRBJ2-7
TGCGCCAGCAGTCGTAGACAGGGCGGTTACGATGAGCAGTTCTTC CASSRRQGGYDEQFF TRBD1 TRBV4-3 few TRBJ2-1
TGTGCCAGCAGTCGGACAGTGCCTCAAGAGACCCAGTACTTC CASSRTVPQETQYF NA TRBV6-2/TRBV6-3 NA TRBJ2-5